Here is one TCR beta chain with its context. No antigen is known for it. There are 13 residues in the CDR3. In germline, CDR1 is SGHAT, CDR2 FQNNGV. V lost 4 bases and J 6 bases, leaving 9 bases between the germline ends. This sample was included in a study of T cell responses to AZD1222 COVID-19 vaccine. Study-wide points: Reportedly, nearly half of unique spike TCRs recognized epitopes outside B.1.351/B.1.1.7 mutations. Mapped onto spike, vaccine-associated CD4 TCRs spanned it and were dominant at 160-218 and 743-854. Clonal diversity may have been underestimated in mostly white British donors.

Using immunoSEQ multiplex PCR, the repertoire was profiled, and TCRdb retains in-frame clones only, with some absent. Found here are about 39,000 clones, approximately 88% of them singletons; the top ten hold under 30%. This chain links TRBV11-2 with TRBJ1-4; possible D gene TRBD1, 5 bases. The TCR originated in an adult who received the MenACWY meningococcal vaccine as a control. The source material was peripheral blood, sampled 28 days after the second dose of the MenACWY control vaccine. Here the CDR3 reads CASSSGRYEKLFF. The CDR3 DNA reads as TGTGCCAGCAGCTCAGGGCGTTATGAAAAACTGTTTTTT.